The 20 T cell receptor beta chains below all came from one sample that was sequenced in a study of T-cell memory formation after mild COVID-19 (dated by TCRdb to the early 2020s). The library was generated by 5' RACE. The data were produced on an Illumina NovaSeq 6000. TCRdb reprocessed the public reads (quality trimming at Q25 with fastp, clone calling with MiXCR) and kept in-frame beta chains. A single entry per CDR3 protein holds the most common genes and DNA from its merged rows. The sample table records over 35,000 distinct CDR3 sequences; 9.5% of these occur just once. Approximately 10% of the sample rests with the top ten. The sequenced sample consisted of PBMCs or a T cell subset sorted from them (not recorded which). The source of these receptors is an adult woman who had mild COVID-19 (a few samples of this study predate the infection). The sample titles of this study are shuffled in the database, so cell type and time point are left out; the donor was told from shared clones.

The chain joins TRBV6-2 or TRBV6-3 to TRBJ1-5; 9 nucleotides match TRBD1. Losses at the gene ends were 2 bases for V and 1 base for J; bases not matched to a gene: 6. The germline V gene encodes CDR1 MNHEY and CDR2 SVGEGT. This CDR3 is 17 amino acids long. The CDR3 DNA reads TGTGCCAGCAGTTACCGAACAGGGGGCGCGAGCAATCAGCCCCAGCATTTT. Protein product: CASSYRTGGASNQPQHF.

This clonotype was detected ten times or more. The chain joins TRBV5-1 to TRBJ1-1; D might be TRBD1 (6 bases). The germline CDR1 and CDR2 sequences are SGHRS and YFSETQ. The length of the CDR3 is 15 residues. V was clipped by 2 bases and J by 1 base, with 12 bases between them. CDR3 DNA: TGCGCCAGCAGCTTCAGACAGGATTCGAACACTGAAGCTTTCTTT. Translated, it gives CASSFRQDSNTEAFF. Filled out from reference TRBV5-1 and TRBJ1-1, the complete variable domain reads KAGVTQTPRYLIKTRGQQVTLSCSPISGHRSVSWYQQTPGQGLQFLFEYFSETQRNKGNFPGRFSGRQFSNSRSEMNVSTLELGDSALYLCASSFRQDSNTEAFFGQGTRLTVV.

V usage is TRBV12-3 or TRBV12-4 and J usage is TRBJ1-3; D might be TRBD1 (6 bases). The CDR3 is 15 residues long. Trimming cost V 6 bases and J 9 bases, with 21 bases left between them. Here the CDR3 reads CASSLQDSALSTIYF. The CDR3 DNA reads as TGTGCCAGCAGCCTTCAGGACAGCGCTTTGAGCACCATATATTTT.

The gene calls are TRBV14 and TRBJ1-2; TRBD1 matches at 8 bases. V trimming: 4 bases; J trimming: 7 bases; junction bases outside the gene matches: 5. This CDR3 has 13 residues. The germline V gene encodes CDR1 SGHDN and CDR2 FVKESK. The CDR3 reads CASSPQDRAGYTF. The CDR3 DNA is TGTGCCAGCAGCCCGCAGGACAGGGCTGGCTACACCTTC.

There are a few counts of this clonotype. V and J are TRBV21-1 and TRBJ2-5. TRBV21-1 is given as a pseudogene. The CDR3 covers 16 residues. The CDR3 loop is CASSNRGTHPWETQYF. CDR3 bases: TGTGCCAGCAGCAATCGGGGAACTCACCCGTGGGAGACCCAGTACTTC.

This clonotype turned up a few times. This chain uses TRBV5-1 with TRBJ1-2, with no clear D. CDR3 length: 13 amino acids. V was shortened by 0 bases and J by 5 bases, with 8 bases between the two germline ends. From germline, CDR1 is SGHRS and CDR2 YFSETQ. Here the CDR3 reads CASSLDRGYGYTF. The CDR3 nucleotides read TGCGCCAGCAGCTTGGACCGGGGTTATGGCTACACCTTC.

This clonotype was detected only a few times. This chain connects TRBV14 to TRBJ2-7; D ambiguous. V gave up 4 bases and J gave up 0 bases, with 4 bases separating them. Germline V gene lookup returns CDR1 SGHDN and CDR2 FVKESK. The CDR3 runs to 12 residues. The CDR3 spells CASSPSSYEQYF. CDR3 coding DNA: TGTGCCAGCAGCCCCAGCTCCTACGAGCAGTACTTC. Looking up the rest from reference TRBV14 and TRBJ2-7 gives the full variable domain: EAGVTQFPSHSVIEKGQTVTLRCDPISGHDNLYWYRRVMGKEIKFLLHFVKESKQDESGMPNNRFLAERTGGTYSTLKVQPAELEDSGVYFCASSPSSYEQYFGPGTRLTVT.

V and J are TRBV7-2 and TRBJ1-6, with 8 nucleotides matching TRBD1. Losses at the gene ends were 6 bases for V and 9 bases for J; bases not matched to a gene: 10. The CDR3 spans 15 residues. Germline CDR1 SGHTA, CDR2 FQGNSA. The chain's CDR3 is CASRQDRGSGSPLHF. In nucleotides, the CDR3 is TGTGCCAGCAGACAAGACAGGGGTTCGGGTTCACCCCTCCACTTT. The full variable domain, its missing parts supplied by reference TRBV7-2 and TRBJ1-6, is GAGVSQSPSNKVTEKGKDVELRCDPISGHTALYWYRQSLGQGLEFLIYFQGNSAPDKSGLPSDRFSAERTGGSVSTLTIQRTQQEDSAVYLCASRQDRGSGSPLHFGNGTRLTVT.

This clonotype was counted only a few times. V and J are TRBV11-3 and TRBJ2-5; 7 bases are shared with TRBD1. Germline CDR1 and CDR2: SGHNT and YENEEA. This CDR3 has 15 amino acids. Germline trimming cut 2 bases from V and 1 base from J; bases unmatched to any gene: 4. As DNA, the CDR3 is TGTGCCAGCAGCTTAAGGGGACAGACCCAAGAGACCCAGTACTTC. Its protein product is CASSLRGQTQETQYF. Using reference TRBV11-3 and TRBJ2-5 for the parts outside the CDR3, the full variable domain is EAGVVQSPRYKIIEKKQPVAFWCNPISGHNTLYWYLQNLGQGPELLIRYENEEAVDDSQLPKDRFSAERLKGVDSTLKIQPAELGDSAVYLCASSLRGQTQETQYFGPGTRLLVL.

This clonotype has a count of ten or more. The V gene is TRBV20-1, the J gene TRBJ1-1; TRBD1 might be the D (5 bases). V was pared by 0 bases and J by 3 bases, with 8 bases between. Germline assignment: CDR1 DFQATT and CDR2 SNEGSKA (reference sequence). The CDR3 runs to 13 residues. The CDR3 loop is CSAREQVYTEAFF. CDR3 DNA: TGCAGTGCTAGAGAACAGGTATACACTGAAGCTTTCTTT.

At least ten counts were recorded for this clonotype. V is TRBV28 and J is TRBJ2-1, with 9 nucleotides matching TRBD2. Trimming at V came to 3 bases and at J to 4 bases, leaving 4 bases not matched to a gene. The CDR3 totals 15 residues. Germline V lookup: CDR1 MDHEN, CDR2 SYDVKM. The CDR3 DNA reads as TGTGCCAGCAGTTTGGGCGGGAGGGTTTACAATGAGCAGTTCTTC. Its translation: CASSLGGRVYNEQFF.

A few counts support this clonotype. CDR3 sequence (DNA): TGTGCCAGCCGCCCGGGGTTCCGAGGTATGGGCACAGATACGCAGTATTTT. Amino acid sequence: CASRPGFRGMGTDTQYF. The chain couples TRBV6-6 to TRBJ2-3; D possibly corresponds to TRBD2 (5 bases). V was clipped by 8 bases and J by 1 base, with 22 bases between them. The germline V gene has CDR1 MNHNY and CDR2 SVGAGI (reference sequence). CDR3 length: 17 amino acids.

This clonotype was observed many times. V usage is TRBV4-2 and J usage is TRBJ2-6, with D possibly TRBD1 on 6 matching bases. The germline CDR1 and CDR2 sequences are LGHNA and YNFKEQ. The CDR3 is 17 residues long. V lost 1 base to trimming and J lost 2 bases, with 12 bases between them. The CDR3 loop reads CASSQARTGTGANVLTF. CDR3 nucleotides: TGTGCCAGCAGCCAAGCCCGAACAGGGACTGGGGCCAACGTCCTGACTTTC.

A few counts support this clonotype. The rearrangement links TRBV5-1 to TRBJ2-1; no reliable D call. Looked up from germline, CDR1 is SGHRS and CDR2 is YFSETQ. With 0 bases removed from V and 4 bases from J, the gap between germline ends came to 8 bases. The CDR3 totals 14 residues. CDR3 in DNA: TGCGCCAGCAGCTTGGCCCAGGAGTACAATGAGCAGTTCTTC. Translation: CASSLAQEYNEQFF.

The V call is TRBV6-1, the J call TRBJ1-5; 7 bases agree with TRBD1. The CDR3 has 14 residues. CDR1 is MNHNS and CDR2 is SASEGT in the germline V gene. Losses at the gene ends were 4 bases for V and 5 bases for J; bases not matched to a gene: 5. The CDR3 region is CASSGTGDDQPQHF. The CDR3 nucleotides are TGTGCCAGCAGTGGGACAGGAGACGATCAGCCCCAGCATTTT.

This clonotype was picked up many times. The chain uses TRBV6-5 and TRBJ2-5; 8 positions agree with TRBD1. V lost 3 bases and J lost 4; bases outside the gene matches: 10. Germline V gene lookup returns CDR1 MNHEY and CDR2 SVGAGI. The CDR3 is made up of 16 amino acids. DNA of the CDR3: TGTGCCAGCAGTTATAATGCCCAGGGGGCGCGAGAGACCCAGTACTTC. Amino acid sequence: CASSYNAQGARETQYF.

This clonotype showed up just a few times. The chain employs TRBV6-4 and TRBJ2-3; 10 nucleotides agree with TRBD2. Germline lookup yields CDR1 MRHNA and CDR2 SNTAGT. The CDR3 is 16 residues long. Germline trimming cut 0 bases from V and 2 bases from J; bases unmatched to any gene: 2. The CDR3 nucleotides are TGTGCCAGCAGTGACTCAGCGGGAGGGCTCACAGATACGCAGTATTTT. Its translation is CASSDSAGGLTDTQYF.

This clonotype came up many times. This sequence joins TRBV11-2 and TRBJ2-4, with 9 bases lining up with TRBD2. The CDR3 extends over 12 amino acids. V dropped 4 bases and J dropped 14; count of bases not matched to a gene: 6. Germline V CDR1 and CDR2: SGHAT, FQNNGV. The CDR3: CASSSTSGRKYF. CDR3 DNA: TGTGCCAGCAGCTCAACTAGCGGGCGGAAGTACTTC.

This clonotype was counted only a few times. The chain joins TRBV30 to TRBJ1-1, with D unclear. V shed 2 bases and J shed 1 base, with 8 bases lying between them. This CDR3 comprises 13 residues. In germline, CDR1 is GTSNPN, CDR2 SVGIG (reference sequence). The CDR3 DNA reads as TGTGCCTGGAGTAACTCTCCGAACACTGAAGCTTTCTTT. Encoded protein: CAWSNSPNTEAFF.

This clonotype was counted many times. The rearrangement links TRBV30 to TRBJ2-3; 7 nucleotides align to TRBD2. After removal of 1 base from V and 1 base from J, the junction contained 5 bases not matched to a gene. Germline V CDR1 and CDR2: GTSNPN, SVGIG (reference sequence). The CDR3 extends over 15 amino acids. The CDR3 DNA reads as TGTGCCTGGAGTGCCCAGCTAGCGGGCACAGATACGCAGTATTTT. The encoded protein is CAWSAQLAGTDTQYF.